Presented here are 13 T cell receptor beta chains from one specimen sequenced in a study of shared clonotypes between healthy human individuals. The method was immunoSEQ multiplex PCR; TCRdb's version includes in-frame clones alone and lacks a portion of them. This sample has about 960,000 clones, with 76% found just once. The sample comprised memory CD4+ T cells sorted from blood. The sample's subset: CD45RA-negative fraction. These receptors all stem from a man between 18 and 35 years old in good health.

V is TRBV6-6 and J is TRBJ2-7; no firm D call. CDR1 and CDR2 from the germline V gene are MNHNY and SVGAGI (reference sequence). The CDR3 extends over 14 amino acids. V was trimmed by 4 bases and J by 4 bases, leaving 14 bases between them. The CDR3 DNA is TGTGCCAGCAGTTCCCAAAGACGGTATTACGAGCAGTACTTC. Translating gives CASSSQRRYYEQYF.

This clone has only a few counts. The J gene is TRBJ2-1, the V gene TRBV29-1, with TRBD1 matching 10 bases. The V gene end was trimmed by 7 bases and the J gene end by 2 bases; junction bases not matched to a gene: 5. Germline loops: CDR1 SQVTM, CDR2 ANQGSEA. CDR3 size: 14 residues. The CDR3 nucleotides read TGCAGCGGTGGACAGGGGGGCGCCTACAATGAGCAGTTCTTC. Amino acids: CSGGQGGAYNEQFF.

This clone was seen a few times. Other DNA sequences in this specimen translate into the identical CDR3. The J gene is TRBJ1-5, the V gene TRBV28; D is undetermined. The CDR3 has 12 amino acids. V lost 7 bases to trimming and J lost 1 base, with 5 bases between them. Germline values: CDR1 MDHEN, CDR2 SYDVKM. The CDR3 DNA follows: TGTGCCAGCACCCTCAGCAATCAGCCCCAGCATTTT. It yields the protein CASTLSNQPQHF.

The chain employs TRBV29-1 and TRBJ1-2, with a tentative D call TRBD1 (5 bases). The CDR3 is 15 amino acids. Germline CDR1 is SQVTM and CDR2 is ANQGSEA. Trimming removed 0 bases from V and 7 bases from J, with 18 bases in between. As DNA, the CDR3 is TGCAGCGTTGAAGATACAGGCTCGTTCGCCGGTGGCTACACCTTC. Amino acid sequence: CSVEDTGSFAGGYTF.

This clone was picked up a small number of times. Other DNA sequences in the sample encode the same CDR3. In DNA form, the CDR3 reads TGCAGCGTTGGTGTCGGCCAGGGCAATCAGCCCCAGCATTTT. As protein: CSVGVGQGNQPQHF. The genes are TRBV29-1 and TRBJ1-5, with D uncertain. CDR1 and CDR2 from the germline V gene are SQVTM and ANQGSEA. This CDR3 comprises 14 residues. V lost 4 bases, J lost 2 bases, and 12 bases lay in between.

The chain is built from TRBV10-3 and TRBJ1-4; D is uncertain. Germline assignment: CDR1 ENHRY and CDR2 SYGVKD. CDR3 length: 10 residues. The CDR3, as DNA: TGTGCAATCGGGCGTGAAAAACTGTTTTTT. Its translation is CAIGREKLFF.

This chain uses TRBV7-9 with TRBJ1-1; tentative D call: TRBD1 (6 bases). Trimming cost V 2 bases and J 5 bases, with 18 bases left between them. This CDR3 has 16 residues. The germline CDR1 and CDR2 sequences are SEHNR and FQNEAQ (reference sequence). Written as DNA, the CDR3 is TGTGCCAGCAGCTTAACCCCGAGTGGGGGCCGGACTGAAGCTTTCTTT. Amino acid sequence: CASSLTPSGGRTEAFF.

The chain joins TRBV11-2 to TRBJ2-7; 8 bases fit TRBD1. Germline values: CDR1 SGHAT, CDR2 FQNNGV. Unmatched junction bases numbered 7, after V lost 6 bases and J lost 0 bases. The CDR3 spans 15 residues. CDR3 DNA sequence: TGTGCCAGCAGGAGCCAGGGGGCGGGCTCCTACGAGCAGTACTTC. Its translation: CASRSQGAGSYEQYF.

J is TRBJ2-5 and V is TRBV5-4; 8 nucleotides line up with TRBD1. The CDR3 has 16 amino acids. V dropped 5 bases and J dropped 1; count of bases not matched to a gene: 10. CDR1 SGHNT and CDR2 YYREEE come from the germline V gene (reference sequence). The CDR3 sequence is CASSPGGGQGQETQYF. The CDR3 DNA is TGTGCCAGCAGTCCAGGGGGCGGACAAGGCCAAGAGACCCAGTACTTC.

To note about this clone: Other DNA sequences in this sample translate to the same CDR3. This chain connects TRBV5-1 to TRBJ2-5; TRBD1 matches 9 bases. The CDR3 loop spans 14 amino acids. Germline-derived CDR1 and CDR2 are SGHRS and YFSETQ. V dropped 4 bases and J dropped 5; count of bases not matched to a gene: 6. The CDR3 loop reads CASSAGTGKETQYF. The CDR3 DNA is TGCGCCAGCAGCGCCGGGACAGGGAAGGAGACCCAGTACTTC.

This clone was seen only a few times. This chain links TRBV28 with TRBJ2-2; no firm D call. Germline CDR1 is MDHEN and CDR2 is SYDVKM. The CDR3 extends over 15 amino acids. Trimming took off 5 bases at V and 0 bases at J, with 10 bases between the two ends. The CDR3 region is CASSPPLANTGELFF. In DNA, the CDR3 is TGTGCCAGCAGTCCCCCTCTAGCGAACACCGGGGAGCTGTTTTTT.

The J gene is TRBJ2-1, the V gene TRBV5-1; 7 bases agree with TRBD1. Germline values: CDR1 SGHRS, CDR2 YFSETQ. The CDR3 sequence is 14 residues long. V lost 3 bases and J lost 5; bases outside the gene matches: 5. CDR3 in amino acids: CASSWGQSNNEQFF. CDR3 nucleotides: TGCGCCAGCAGCTGGGGACAGTCGAACAATGAGCAGTTCTTC. Filled out from reference TRBV5-1 and TRBJ2-1, the complete variable domain reads KAGVTQTPRYLIKTRGQQVTLSCSPISGHRSVSWYQQTPGQGLQFLFEYFSETQRNKGNFPGRFSGRQFSNSRSEMNVSTLELGDSALYLCASSWGQSNNEQFFGPGTRLTVL.

J is TRBJ2-2 and V is TRBV7-8; D assignment may be TRBD1 or TRBD2 (5 bases each). This CDR3 has 15 residues. The V end lost 3 bases, the J end lost 7 bases, and 15 bases lay between the germline ends. The germline V gene has CDR1 SGHVS and CDR2 FQNEAQ. CDR3 sequence reads: CASSLGGSDSGELFF. CDR3 DNA sequence: TGTGCCAGCAGCTTGGGCGGGTCCGACAGCGGGGAGCTGTTTTTT.